The 3 T cell receptor beta chains listed next were all sequenced from one sample in a study of cytomegalovirus exposure and HLA in healthy donors. PCR used 60 Vbeta primers and 13 Jbeta primers. TCRdb keeps only in-frame clones here, not all; method: immunoSEQ multiplex PCR. In the table there are under 150,000 clones, 78% of which are singletons. Sequenced sample: PBMCs. The receptors were gathered from a woman aged 18-29 years in good health and CMV-seronegative.

This clone turned up a few times. The V and J genes are TRBV4-1 and TRBJ1-1; possible D gene TRBD1, 5 bases. Germline CDR1 MGHRA, CDR2 YSYEKL. The germline V and J ends were trimmed by 4 bases and 4 bases, with 13 bases remaining between them. This CDR3 spans 14 amino acids. The CDR3 sequence: CASSLWFGGTEAFF. DNA for the CDR3: TGCGCCAGCAGCCTTTGGTTCGGGGGCACTGAAGCTTTCTTT.

The V call is TRBV5-1, the J call TRBJ2-7, with D uncertain. This CDR3 contains 13 residues. V shed 4 bases and J shed 5 bases, with 13 bases lying between them. Germline lookup yields CDR1 SGHRS and CDR2 YFSETQ. The CDR3 nucleotides are TGCGCCAGCAGCCCCCTAGAAGCCGACGAGCAGTACTTC. This encodes CASSPLEADEQYF.

The V and J genes are TRBV19 and TRBJ2-1; 11 bases are a match to TRBD2. The CDR3 has 16 amino acids. V dropped 4 bases and J dropped 7; count of bases not matched to a gene: 9. Germline V gene sequence: CDR1 LNHDA, CDR2 SQIVND (reference sequence). The CDR3 coding sequence is TGTGCCAGTAGTAACATACTAGCGGGAGAAGAGAATGAGCAGTTCTTC. Its protein product is CASSNILAGEENEQFF.